This TCR beta chain is drawn from a study of cytomegalovirus exposure and HLA in healthy donors. Findings and caveats of the study: It was about 150 TCR beta chains that were listed as cytomegalovirus-associated. In vitro work confirmed that a few CMV-associated chains recognize CMV antigens.

On this clone: The antigen remains undetermined.

Method: immunoSEQ multiplex PCR; TCRdb's copy keeps in-frame clones and lacks some. The table has 130,000 to 150,000 clones, approximately 89% seen once. CDR3 length equals 21 residues. The V end lost 0 bases, the J end lost 3 bases, and 27 bases lay between the germline ends. CDR1 MRHNA and CDR2 SNTAGT come from the germline V gene. Among the 120 or so subjects of the validation cohort, separate from the 666-subject first cohort, were the donors. The chain links TRBV6-4 to TRBJ1-5; D is ambiguous. Sequencing was carried out using PBMCs. This sequence originates from a man younger than 35 in good health and CMV-seronegative. In DNA, the CDR3 is TGTGCCAGCAGTGACTCGAATAACGTGGACGGAGGCCGGGTGGCCAATCAGCCCCAGCATTTT. Translating it yields CASSDSNNVDGGRVANQPQHF.